This T cell receptor beta chain was retrieved from a study of T-cell reconstitution after alpha-beta-depleted transplantation in children. Study findings and constraints: Several patients had high TCRbeta diversity at day 60; it came from surviving recipient T cells and thymic progenitors.

This clonotype was found a few times. What it binds is unknown. Unique molecular identifiers were built into the TCRbeta library. One entry per CDR3 protein results from TCRdb running MiXCR on the PCR reads. The sample holds around 800,000 distinct CDR3 sequences, 15% to 20% seen once. Losses at the gene ends were 5 bases for V and 0 bases for J; bases not matched to a gene: 10. Germline CDR1 reads MNHEY; CDR2 reads SMNVEV (reference sequence). The CDR3 totals 16 residues. The source was PBMCs, mostly from graft donor cells, collected 360 days after TCRalphabeta/CD19-depleted stem cell transplant. This chain links TRBV27 with TRBJ2-7; 7 bases match TRBD2. This receptor was taken from a male patient aged 10 to 17 who had a stem cell transplant for acute lymphoblastic leukemia, so the T cells may come from the graft donor. The CDR3 region has the DNA TGTGCCAGCAGTCGTTTGGGGGGAGGGAGCTCCTACGAGCAGTACTTC. Protein sequence: CASSRLGGGSSYEQYF.